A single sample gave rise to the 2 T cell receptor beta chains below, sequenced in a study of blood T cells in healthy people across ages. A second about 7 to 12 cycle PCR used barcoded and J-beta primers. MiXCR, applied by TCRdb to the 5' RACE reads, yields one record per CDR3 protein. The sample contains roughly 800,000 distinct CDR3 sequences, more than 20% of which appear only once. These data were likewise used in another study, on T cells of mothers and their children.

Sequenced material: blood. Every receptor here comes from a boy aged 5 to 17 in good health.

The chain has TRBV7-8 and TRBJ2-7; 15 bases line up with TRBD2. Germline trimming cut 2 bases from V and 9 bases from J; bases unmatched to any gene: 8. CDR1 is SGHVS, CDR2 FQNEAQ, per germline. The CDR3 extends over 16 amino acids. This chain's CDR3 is CASSLLGLAGGRVQYF. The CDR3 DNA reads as TGTGCCAGCAGCTTACTCGGACTAGCGGGGGGGCGGGTGCAGTACTTC.

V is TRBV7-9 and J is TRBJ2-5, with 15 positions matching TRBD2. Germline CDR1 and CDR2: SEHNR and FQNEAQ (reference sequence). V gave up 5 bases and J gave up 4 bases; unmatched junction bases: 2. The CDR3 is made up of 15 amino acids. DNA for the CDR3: TGTGCCAGCAGCCGGACTAGCGGGGGGGCAGAGACCCAGTACTTC. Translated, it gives CASSRTSGGAETQYF.